The rows below give T cell receptor beta chains drawn from one sample of a study of T-cell reconstitution after alpha-beta-depleted transplantation in children. TCRdb analysed the PCR reads with MiXCR anew, one entry per CDR3 protein. The table shows around 100,000 distinct CDR3 sequences, with 10% occurring only once. The specimen comprised PBMCs, sampled before TCRalphabeta/CD19-depleted stem cell transplant. These receptors all stem from a boy between 2 and 10 years old with acute lymphoblastic leukemia, due to receive a stem cell transplant. Each CDR3 is given with its conserved first and last residue. Fields, in order: clone size, V gene, CDR3 length, J gene, D gene, CDR3 DNA, CDR3 protein. D genes are given only for firm matches. Not every row has a clone size; where given, it reads once, few, many or a size class.

few,TRBV12-3/TRBV12-4,18,TRBJ2-6,-,TGTGCCTTCAGTTTTAGGGGCAGGGGCCTTGTGGGGGCCAACGTCCTGACTTTC,CAFSFRGRGLVGANVLTF
few,TRBV27,19,TRBJ2-1,-,TGTGCCAGCAGTTTAGATTCTGGGGTGGCGGGTCCCTCCTACAATGAGCAGTTCTTC,CASSLDSGVAGPSYNEQFF
-,TRBV16,14,TRBJ1-1,-,TGTGCCAGCAGCCAATCTAGGTTTGGCACTGAAGCTTTCTTT,CASSQSRFGTEAFF
many,TRBV20-1,14,TRBJ2-6,-,TGCAGTGCTAGTCGGCTCTCTGGGGCCAACGTCCTGACTTTC,CSASRLSGANVLTF
many,TRBV7-9,14,TRBJ1-1,-,TGTGCCAGCAGCTTAGCCTCATCGGGCACTGAAGCTTTCTTT,CASSLASSGTEAFF
many,TRBV27,16,TRBJ2-5,TRBD2,TGTGCCAGCAGTTTACGGGGGACTAGAAGCCAGGAGACCCAGTACTTC,CASSLRGTRSQETQYF
-,TRBV5-4,13,TRBJ1-5,-,TGTGCCAGCAGCTTTGGACCCAATCAGCCCCAGCATTTT,CASSFGPNQPQHF
few,TRBV27,12,TRBJ2-5,-,TGTGCCAGCACCCTACGCGAGGAGACCCAGTACTTC,CASTLREETQYF
many,TRBV6-5,15,TRBJ1-6,-,TGTGCCAGCAGTTACGAAAGAGGGGGGAGCTCACCCCTCCACTTT,CASSYERGGSSPLHF
few,TRBV7-2,17,TRBJ2-1,TRBD2,TGTGCCAGCAGCAAACGACTAGCGGGGCCTTTTGAGAATGAGCAGTTCTTC,CASSKRLAGPFENEQFF
many,TRBV20-1,15,TRBJ1-5,-,TGCAGTGCTTTCGCTGCGGGGGCGTACAATCAGCCCCAGCATTTT,CSAFAAGAYNQPQHF
many,TRBV12-3/TRBV12-4,13,TRBJ1-1,-,TGTGCCAGCAGTCCGACGCCCAACACTGAAGCTTTCTTT,CASSPTPNTEAFF